This T cell receptor (beta chain) derives from a study of T cells in Graves' hyperthyroidism and ophthalmopathy. The source material, RNA transcripts, was used to amplify TCR beta CDR3 regions. First-round RT-PCR of the TCR CDR3 relied on the HTBI primer set. MiXCR, run by TCRdb on the multiplex PCR reads, gives a single entry per CDR3 protein. The sample shows around 700,000 distinct CDR3 sequences, 35% of them seen only once. The CDR3 runs 15 residues. The germline CDR1 and CDR2 sequences are SGHTS and YDEGEE. Trimming took off 4 bases at V and 2 bases at J, with 13 bases between the two ends. Among the patients, aged 18 to 65, hyperthyroidism was newly diagnosed and had lasted under 2 months. Exclusion of patients followed from uncontrolled infection, other autoimmune disease, pregnancy or lactation.

The sequenced sample was blood. The chain uses TRBV5-8 and TRBJ1-3; the D is unclear. The sequence was obtained from a woman aged 40 to 49 with Graves' hyperthyroidism. The CDR3 DNA is TGTGCCAGCAGCGCTCCTACCCTGCCTGGAAACACCATATATTTT. Translation: CASSAPTLPGNTIYF.